This T cell receptor beta chain was found in a study of blood T cell repertoires in COVID-19. On the study more broadly: Whether acute or convalescent, the COVID-19 samples came from the United States, Italy and Spain. PBMCs, B-cell-depleted T cells, or T cells were the source of the cDNA or gDNA that made up the material.

Trimming pared 6 bases from V and 5 bases from J, leaving 17 bases between. The CDR3 has 15 amino acids. Germline assignment: CDR1 LNHDA and CDR2 SQIVND (reference sequence). Authors' processing steps: Quantification of nucleated cells was approximated via reference gene primer amplification. Generated by immunoSEQ multiplex PCR, the TCRdb table keeps only in-frame clones and is missing some. V and J calls plus clone size are reproduced from that table; the DNA served to infer D and trimming. The sample lists approximately 100,000 clones, about nine tenths occurring once. The gene calls are TRBV19 and TRBJ1-3; D not resolved. Sequenced: peripheral blood. The TCR originated in a man aged 50-60 years with acute or convalescent COVID-19. CDR3 protein: CASSPPGSPRNTIYF. CDR3 sequence (DNA): TGTGCCAGTAGCCCCCCCGGGAGCCCTAGAAACACCATATATTTT. Based on the CDR3 plus reference TRBV19 and TRBJ1-3, the full variable domain is DGGITQSPKYLFRKEGQNVTLSCEQNLNHDAMYWYRQDPGQGLRLIYYSQIVNDFQKGDIAEGYSVSREKKESFPLTVTSAQKNPTAFYLCASSPPGSPRNTIYFGEGSWLTVV.